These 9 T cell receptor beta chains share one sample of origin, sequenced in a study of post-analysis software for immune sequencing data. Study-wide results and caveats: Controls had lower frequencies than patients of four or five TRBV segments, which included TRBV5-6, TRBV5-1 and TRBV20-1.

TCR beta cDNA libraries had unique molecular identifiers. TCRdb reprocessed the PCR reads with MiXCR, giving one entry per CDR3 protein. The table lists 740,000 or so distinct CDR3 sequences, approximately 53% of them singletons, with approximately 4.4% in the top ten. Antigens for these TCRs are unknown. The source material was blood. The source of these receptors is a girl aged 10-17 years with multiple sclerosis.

CDR3 DNA: TGCGCCAGCAGCTTGGAAGGGTCCGCTTGGGGTTCAGAGACCCAGTACTTC. Translating it yields CASSLEGSAWGSETQYF. This sequence joins TRBV5-1 and TRBJ2-7; D unresolved. TRBJ2-5 matches the DNA end more closely, so the J call is doubtful. In germline, CDR1 is SGHRS, CDR2 YFSETQ. The CDR3 runs 17 residues.

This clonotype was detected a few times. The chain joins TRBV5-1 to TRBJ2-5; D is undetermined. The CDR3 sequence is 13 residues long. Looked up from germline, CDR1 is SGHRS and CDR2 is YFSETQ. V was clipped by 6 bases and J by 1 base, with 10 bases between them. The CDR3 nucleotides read TGCGCCAGCACTCGGGCAGCCCAAGAGACCCAGTACTTC. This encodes CASTRAAQETQYF.

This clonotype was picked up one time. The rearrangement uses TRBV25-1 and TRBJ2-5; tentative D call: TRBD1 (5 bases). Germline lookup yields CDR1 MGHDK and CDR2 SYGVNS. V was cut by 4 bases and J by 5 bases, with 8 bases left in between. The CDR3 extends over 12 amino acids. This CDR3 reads CASSAKGETQYF. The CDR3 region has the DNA TGTGCCAGCAGTGCTAAGGGGGAGACCCAGTACTTC.

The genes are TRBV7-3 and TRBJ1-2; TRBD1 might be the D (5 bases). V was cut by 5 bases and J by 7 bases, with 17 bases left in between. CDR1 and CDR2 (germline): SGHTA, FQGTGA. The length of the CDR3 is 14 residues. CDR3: CASSQESRVTGYTF. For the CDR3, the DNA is TGTGCCAGCAGCCAGGAAAGCAGGGTTACTGGCTACACCTTC.

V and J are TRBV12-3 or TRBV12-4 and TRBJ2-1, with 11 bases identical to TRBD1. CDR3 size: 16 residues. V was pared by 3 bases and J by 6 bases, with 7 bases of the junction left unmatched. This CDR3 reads CASSLASGTGGNEQFF. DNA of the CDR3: TGTGCCAGCAGTTTGGCCAGCGGGACAGGGGGCAATGAGCAGTTCTTC.

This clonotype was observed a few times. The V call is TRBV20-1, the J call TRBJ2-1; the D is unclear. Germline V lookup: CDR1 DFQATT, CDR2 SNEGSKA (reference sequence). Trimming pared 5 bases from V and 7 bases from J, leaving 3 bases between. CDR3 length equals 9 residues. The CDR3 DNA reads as TGCAGTGCTGTGAATGAGCAGTTCTTC. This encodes CSAVNEQFF.

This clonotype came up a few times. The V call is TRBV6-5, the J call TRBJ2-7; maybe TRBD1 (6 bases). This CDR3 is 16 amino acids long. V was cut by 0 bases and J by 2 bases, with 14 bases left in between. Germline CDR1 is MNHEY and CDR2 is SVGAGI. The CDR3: CASSYSSGTGTYEQYF. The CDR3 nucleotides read TGTGCCAGCAGTTACTCGAGCGGTACAGGGACCTACGAGCAGTACTTC.

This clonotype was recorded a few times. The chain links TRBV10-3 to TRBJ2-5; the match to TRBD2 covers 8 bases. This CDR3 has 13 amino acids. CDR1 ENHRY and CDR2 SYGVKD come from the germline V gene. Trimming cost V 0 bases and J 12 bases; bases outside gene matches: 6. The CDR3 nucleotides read TGTGCCATCAGTGAGTCACCCAGCGGGGGAGAGTACTTC. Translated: CAISESPSGGEYF.

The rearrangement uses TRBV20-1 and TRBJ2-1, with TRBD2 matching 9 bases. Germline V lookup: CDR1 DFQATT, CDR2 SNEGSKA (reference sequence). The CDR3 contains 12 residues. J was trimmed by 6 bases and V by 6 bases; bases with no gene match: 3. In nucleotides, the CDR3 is TGCAGTGCGGCAGCGGGAGGCAATGAGCAGTTCTTC. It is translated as CSAAAGGNEQFF.